This T cell receptor (beta chain) was sequenced for a study of brain T cells in children with intractable seizures. Study results and caveats: HCMV serostatus was not known, and viral specificity came from CDR3 similarity only.

Data came from immunoSEQ multiplex PCR; TCRdb stores just in-frame clones and leaves some out. The sample lists about 340,000 clones; over 85% were seen once. The sample's time point: blood from clinic visit 5 months post-surgery; TSC patient then seizure free. On this clone: The target antigen is unknown.

Germline CDR1 LGHDT, CDR2 YNNKEL (reference sequence). After removal of 4 bases from V and 0 bases from J, the junction contained 3 bases not matched to a gene. The CDR3 consists of 16 residues. The chain joins TRBV3-1 (or the pseudogene TRBV3-2) to TRBJ2-6; TRBD1 matches at 7 bases. The source is a boy under two years old with tuberous sclerosis and intractable seizures. The sequencing here drew on peripheral blood, taken more than 4 months after surgery. CDR3 sequence reads: CASSRDSSSGANVLTF. CDR3 coding DNA: TGTGCCAGCAGCCGGGACAGCTCCTCTGGGGCCAACGTCCTGACTTTC.